The clone carrying this T cell receptor beta chain was recorded at least ten times. The CDR3 sequence is 13 residues long. Germline V CDR1 and CDR2: SGHRS, YFSETQ. The V gene lost 0 bases and the J gene lost 3 bases, with 5 bases spanning the gap. Time point indicated: patch test 3, about 24 weeks after DPC sensitization. Stated treatment: therapeutic diphenylcyclopropenone sensitization with weekly scalp DPC. Unfractionated whole blood was the source from which total RNA was extracted. TCRdb reprocessed the RACE reads with MiXCR, giving one entry per CDR3 protein. The sample contains around 40,000 distinct CDR3 sequences, approximately 12% of which appear only once. These data belong to a study of human T cells and chemical hapten exposure.

This clonotype was sampled from a woman between 40 and 55 years old with alopecia areata. Some clones in this sample may be carry-over from other donors' samples. The sequencing here drew on whole blood, taken in connection with sensitization to the hapten diphenylcyclopropenone (DPC). The rearrangement uses TRBV5-1 and TRBJ2-3; unclear D gene. This CDR3 reads CASSLDVTDTQYF. The DNA for the CDR3 is TGCGCCAGCAGCTTGGACGTAACAGATACGCAGTATTTT.